Shown below are 28 T cell receptor beta chains from a single sample sequenced in a study of T cells in Graves' hyperthyroidism and ophthalmopathy. RNA transcripts were the template for amplifying TCR beta CDR3 regions. The HTBI primer set drove a first-round RT-PCR of the TCR CDR3. One entry per CDR3 protein, called by TCRdb with MiXCR from the multiplex PCR reads. The sample contains roughly 570,000 distinct CDR3 sequences, 15% to 17% of which appear only once. Material for sequencing was blood. The receptors here all came from a woman in her twenties or thirties with Graves' hyperthyroidism.

A few counts support this clonotype. J is TRBJ2-7 and V is TRBV5-6; the D is unclear. CDR1 and CDR2 from the germline V gene are SGHDT and YYEEEE. Trimming removed 1 base from V and 7 bases from J, with 12 bases in between. There are 13 residues in the CDR3. CDR3 coding DNA: TGTGCCAGCAGCTTGTGGGGTCCGAGGGAGCAGTACTTC. Protein: CASSLWGPREQYF.

This clonotype has at least ten counts. This chain uses TRBV30 with TRBJ1-1; D gene unclear. Per germline, CDR1 GTSNPN and CDR2 SVGIG (reference sequence). V shed 5 bases and J shed 5 bases, with 12 bases lying between them. CDR3 length equals 12 residues. For the CDR3, the DNA is TGTGCCTGGGCCAAAGGACGTACTGAAGCTTTCTTT. This sequence encodes CAWAKGRTEAFF.

This clonotype was seen a handful of times. The genes are TRBV6-1 and TRBJ2-1; 7 bases are a match to TRBD2. Losses at the gene ends were 7 bases for V and 4 bases for J; bases not matched to a gene: 13. The CDR3 consists of 16 residues. CDR1 and CDR2 (germline): MNHNS, SASEGT. The CDR3 loop is CASTPTGTTEYNEQFF. The CDR3 region has the DNA TGTGCCAGCACCCCAACCGGGACTACAGAGTACAATGAGCAGTTCTTC.

This clonotype was picked up many times. V usage is TRBV28 and J usage is TRBJ2-7; D unclear. The germline V gene has CDR1 MDHEN and CDR2 SYDVKM. The length of the CDR3 is 14 residues. V was shortened by 2 bases and J by 4 bases, with 12 bases between the two germline ends. CDR3 protein: CASSLIGGRYEQYF. The CDR3 DNA follows: TGTGCCAGCAGTTTAATTGGTGGACGTTACGAGCAGTACTTC.

Ten or more counts support this clonotype. The J gene is TRBJ2-1, the V gene TRBV5-6, with 8 bases fitting TRBD1. From germline, CDR1 is SGHDT and CDR2 YYEEEE. The J segment lost 8 bases and the V segment lost 4 bases, leaving 17 bases of the junction unmatched. CDR3 length equals 17 residues. The CDR3 DNA reads as TGTGCCAGCAGCCCCGGAGGTGTAGTCAGGGGGCGCGATGAGCAGTTCTTC. Translating it yields CASSPGGVVRGRDEQFF.

Many counts were recorded for this clonotype. V usage is TRBV12-3 or TRBV12-4 and J usage is TRBJ2-1; the match to TRBD2 covers 8 bases. This CDR3 comprises 12 residues. The J segment lost 8 bases and the V segment lost 7 bases, leaving 4 bases of the junction unmatched. The CDR3 nucleotides are TGTGCCAGCAAACGGGAGGGGGATGAGCAGTTCTTC. Translated, it gives CASKREGDEQFF.

This clonotype occurred many times. The rearrangement links TRBV11-2 to TRBJ2-7; possibly TRBD2 for D (5 bases). This CDR3 spans 15 amino acids. V lost 5 bases, J lost 4 bases, and 18 bases lay in between. Per the germline V gene, CDR1 is SGHAT and CDR2 is FQNNGV. CDR3: CASSLSREPWYEQYF. The CDR3 DNA reads as TGTGCCAGCAGCCTAAGCCGGGAACCGTGGTACGAGCAGTACTTC.

This clonotype has just a few counts. The rearrangement uses TRBV7-9 and TRBJ1-2; weak D call: TRBD1 (5 bases). This CDR3 is built from 17 residues. The ends were cut back, 3 bases at V and 3 bases at J, with 20 bases in the middle. Germline V gives CDR1 SEHNR, CDR2 FQNEAQ (reference sequence). The CDR3 nucleotides read TGTGCCAGCAGCTTCACAGGATCCCCGAACCCCTACTATGGCTACACCTTC. This encodes CASSFTGSPNPYYGYTF.

This clonotype was counted many times. This CDR3 is CASSLKRFRNEQFF. CDR3 nucleotides: TGTGCCAGCAGCTTAAAGAGGTTCCGGAATGAGCAGTTCTTC. This chain uses TRBV13 with TRBJ2-1; D gene unclear. The CDR3 covers 14 residues. Germline CDR1 PRHDT, CDR2 FYEKMQ (reference sequence). V was shortened by 2 bases and J by 7 bases, with 12 bases between the two germline ends.

At least ten counts were recorded for this clonotype. The chain recombines TRBV7-9 with TRBJ2-7; D is unresolved. V lost 5 bases and J 2 bases, leaving 7 bases between the germline ends. CDR3 length equals 12 residues. Germline values: CDR1 SEHNR, CDR2 FQNEAQ (reference sequence). DNA for the CDR3: TGTGCCAGCAGCCATGACACCTACGAGCAGTACTTC. It translates to CASSHDTYEQYF.

The table lists this clonotype with many counts. This chain uses TRBV5-1 with TRBJ1-5, with 8 bases that match TRBD1. The germline V gene encodes CDR1 SGHRS and CDR2 YFSETQ. The CDR3 has 14 amino acids. J lost 3 bases, V lost 3 bases, and 2 bases had no gene match. The CDR3 nucleotides read TGCGCCAGCAGCTGGACAGGGCTCAATCAGCCCCAGCATTTT. Translating it yields CASSWTGLNQPQHF.

This clonotype appeared many times. This chain uses TRBV20-1 with TRBJ2-5; D might be TRBD2 (6 bases). This CDR3 region has 15 residues. Germline V lookup: CDR1 DFQATT, CDR2 SNEGSKA (reference sequence). Trimming took 6 bases from V and 1 from J, leaving 18 bases between them. For the CDR3, the DNA is TGCAGTGCCCTCCTACCGGGAGTCTCCCAAGAGACCCAGTACTTC. This codes for CSALLPGVSQETQYF.

This clonotype was seen many times. The chain is built from TRBV7-9 and TRBJ1-1, with a tentative D call TRBD1 (6 bases). CDR1 is SEHNR, CDR2 FQNEAQ, per germline (reference sequence). The CDR3 totals 15 residues. V gave up 5 bases and J gave up 0 bases, with 13 bases separating them. This CDR3 is CASSLTTGMNTEAFF. CDR3 DNA sequence: TGTGCCAGCAGCCTTACCACAGGGATGAACACTGAAGCTTTCTTT.

The chain links TRBV10-3 to TRBJ2-2, with D maybe TRBD2 (7 bases). Germline V CDR1 and CDR2: ENHRY, SYGVKD. V was clipped by 10 bases and J by 1 base, with 16 bases between them. The CDR3 spans 15 residues. The CDR3 loop is CATGTGGRNTGELFF. CDR3 bases: TGTGCCACCGGAACGGGGGGCAGGAACACCGGGGAGCTGTTTTTT.

This clonotype was recorded a few times. The rearrangement joins TRBV5-1 to TRBJ2-1; 8 bases match TRBD2. This CDR3 has 17 residues. Unmatched junction bases numbered 12, after V lost 2 bases and J lost 5 bases. Germline CDR1 reads SGHRS; CDR2 reads YFSETQ. CDR3 region: CASSFSPGLAQNNEQFF. DNA for the CDR3: TGCGCCAGCAGCTTTTCACCCGGACTAGCCCAAAACAATGAGCAGTTCTTC.

This clonotype was counted a few times. The genes are TRBV20-1 and TRBJ2-1; 8 positions agree with TRBD2. J was trimmed by 3 bases and V by 6 bases; bases with no gene match: 7. Germline V gives CDR1 DFQATT, CDR2 SNEGSKA (reference sequence). This CDR3 has 14 residues. The CDR3 spells CSAATSAGYNEQFF. The CDR3 coding sequence is TGCAGTGCGGCGACTAGCGCGGGCTACAATGAGCAGTTCTTC.

This clonotype was seen at least ten times. The CDR3 region is CSVGTNSYEQYF. Here the CDR3 DNA reads TGCAGCGTTGGTACTAACAGCTACGAGCAGTACTTC. The chain recombines TRBV29-1 with TRBJ2-7; D uncertain. The CDR3 length is 12 residues. Trimming took off 4 bases at V and 3 bases at J, with 10 bases between the two ends. Germline V lookup: CDR1 SQVTM, CDR2 ANQGSEA.

As concerns this clonotype: This could be a read error, since a much larger clone is one nucleotide away. Likely a read error: the CDR3 ends without its conserved phenylalanine or tryptophan. The chain carries TRBV6-2 or TRBV6-3 and TRBJ2-5, with D possibly TRBD1 on 6 matching bases. The CDR3 contains 12 residues. Germline V gene sequence: CDR1 MNHEY, CDR2 SVGEGT. Trimming removed 9 bases at V and 5 bases at J, with 13 bases between. In DNA form, the CDR3 reads TGTGCCAGTGGCTGGGGGCCGGAGACCCAGTACTGC. Translating it yields CASGWGPETQYC.

The genes are TRBV4-1 and TRBJ2-7; 10 bases align to TRBD1. The trim removed 3 bases at V and 5 bases at J, leaving 10 bases unmatched. CDR3 length: 16 amino acids. CDR1 is MGHRA and CDR2 is YSYEKL in the germline V gene. CDR3: CASSHTGTGVGDEQYF. The CDR3, as DNA: TGCGCCAGCAGCCATACCGGGACAGGGGTCGGGGACGAGCAGTACTTC.

The table lists this clonotype with a few counts. J is TRBJ2-7 and V is TRBV7-3; TRBD2 matches at 7 bases. The CDR3 has 14 amino acids. V was clipped by 2 bases and J by 6 bases; unmatched bases: 7. The germline V gene encodes CDR1 SGHTA and CDR2 FQGTGA. The CDR3 sequence is CASSLRAGEAEQYF. For the CDR3, the DNA is TGTGCCAGCAGCTTACGGGCGGGAGAGGCCGAGCAGTACTTC.

The V call is TRBV28, the J call TRBJ1-1; weak D call: TRBD1 (6 bases). The CDR3 sequence is 16 residues long. Trimming removed 6 bases from V and 2 bases from J, with 19 bases in between. Germline V gene data show CDR1 as MDHEN and CDR2 as SYDVKM. The CDR3 sequence is CASSKLGQPQNTEAFF. CDR3 sequence (DNA): TGTGCCAGCAGCAAGCTTGGACAGCCTCAAAACACTGAAGCTTTCTTT. The full variable domain, rest sourced from reference TRBV28 and TRBJ1-1, is DVKVTQSSRYLVKRTGEKVFLECVQDMDHENMFWYRQDPGLGLRLIYFSYDVKMKEKGDIPEGYSVSREKKERFSLILESASTNQTSMYLCASSKLGQPQNTEAFFGQGTRLTVV.

This clonotype appeared once. The V gene is TRBV12-3 or TRBV12-4, the J gene TRBJ1-1, with D tentatively TRBD1 (5 bases). The CDR3 spans 13 residues. V lost 6 bases, J lost 5 bases, and 13 bases lay in between. The chain's CDR3 is CASSRQSATEAFF. The CDR3 coding sequence is TGTGCCAGCAGCCGACAGTCTGCGACTGAAGCTTTCTTT.

The table lists this clonotype with many counts. This rearrangement joins TRBV7-8 to TRBJ2-5; 7 bases fit TRBD1. V dropped 2 bases and J dropped 1; count of bases not matched to a gene: 4. Germline V CDR1 and CDR2: SGHVS, FQNEAQ. This CDR3 has 15 residues. In DNA, the CDR3 is TGTGCCAGCAGCTTATTGACAGGGTTCCAAGAGACCCAGTACTTC. Protein sequence: CASSLLTGFQETQYF.

Only a few counts were recorded for this clonotype. V gene TRBV3-1 combines with J gene TRBJ2-4, with 8 bases identical to TRBD1. The CDR3 contains 12 residues. J was trimmed by 9 bases and V by 5 bases; bases with no gene match: 3. Germline V CDR1 and CDR2: LGHDT, YNNKEL (reference sequence). The CDR3 here is CASSAQGVIQYF. The CDR3 DNA reads as TGTGCCAGCAGCGCACAGGGGGTCATTCAGTACTTC. The complete variable domain, with remaining parts taken from reference TRBV3-1 and TRBJ2-4, reads DTAVSQTPKYLVTQMGNDKSIKCEQNLGHDTMYWYKQDSKKFLKIMFSYNNKELIINETVPNRFSPKSPDKAHLNLHINSLELGDSAVYFCASSAQGVIQYFGAGTRLSVL.

This clonotype was seen ten or more times. The V and J genes are TRBV30 and TRBJ1-1; D not certain. This CDR3 has 14 residues. The V gene's germline CDR1 is GTSNPN and CDR2 SVGIG (reference sequence). Trimming removed 3 bases at V and 1 base at J, with 12 bases between. In DNA, the CDR3 is TGTGCCTGGAGAAGCGGGGTCGGGAACACTGAAGCTTTCTTT. Amino acids: CAWRSGVGNTEAFF. Drawing the rest from reference TRBV30 and TRBJ1-1, the complete variable domain is SQTIHQWPATLVQPVGSPLSLECTVEGTSNPNLYWYRQAAGRGLQLLFYSVGIGQISSEVPQNLSASRPQDRQFILSSKKLLLSDSGFYLCAWRSGVGNTEAFFGQGTRLTVV.

The rearrangement links TRBV2 to TRBJ2-2; the D is unclear. The V and J ends lost 4 bases and 5 bases respectively, with 11 bases between them. The CDR3 spans 14 residues. The germline V gene encodes CDR1 SNHLY and CDR2 FYNNEI. The CDR3 coding sequence is TGTGCCAGCAGTGTGGAGTCGGCGACCGGGGAGCTGTTTTTT. Protein product: CASSVESATGELFF.

This clonotype was observed once. A much larger clone is a single base away; this may be a read error. The rearrangement uses TRBV20-1 and TRBJ2-7, with unresolved D. Germline lookup yields CDR1 DFQATT and CDR2 SNEGSKA (reference sequence). Trimming removed 0 bases from V and 5 bases from J, with 11 bases in between. The CDR3 has 13 residues. The CDR3 bases are TGCAGTGCTAGAGATCGAGTTTCCCACGAGCAGTACTTC. Its translation: CSARDRVSHEQYF.

Ten or more counts support this clonotype. The V gene is TRBV5-1, the J gene TRBJ2-1, with D perhaps being TRBD1 or TRBD2 (5 bases each). The CDR3 totals 15 residues. V gave up 5 bases and J gave up 8 bases, with 20 bases separating them. Germline values: CDR1 SGHRS, CDR2 YFSETQ. CDR3 amino acids: CASRPGRGEWDEQFF. CDR3 DNA: TGCGCCAGCAGACCTGGACGGGGCGAGTGGGATGAGCAGTTCTTC.